The 20 T cell receptor beta chains listed next were all sequenced from one sample in a study of blood T cell repertoires in COVID-19. Repertoires were generated with immunoSEQ multiplex PCR, while TCRdb's copy carries only in-frame clones and drops some. The sample comprises 400,000 or so clones, approximately 88% of which are singletons, and 2% to 2.5% rests with the top ten. The sample was PBMCs or T cells enriched from blood (not recorded which). These receptors all come from a woman between 40 and 50 years old with acute COVID-19.

The chain has TRBV7-8 and TRBJ1-1; D uncertain. The CDR3 sequence is 14 residues long. Germline loops: CDR1 SGHVS, CDR2 FQNEAQ. V gave up 2 bases and J gave up 9 bases, with 16 bases separating them. The CDR3 here is CASSLSSGNLQAFF. CDR3 nucleotides: TGTGCCAGCAGCTTATCGTCCGGGAACCTTCAAGCTTTCTTT.

The rearrangement links TRBV5-1 to TRBJ2-7; 8 nucleotides agree with TRBD1. Germline assignment: CDR1 SGHRS and CDR2 YFSETQ. Losses at the gene ends were 2 bases for V and 3 bases for J; bases not matched to a gene: 13. This CDR3 contains 17 residues. The CDR3 protein is CASSFAGGAGFIYEQYF. In nucleotides, the CDR3 is TGCGCCAGCAGCTTCGCAGGGGGCGCTGGGTTTATCTACGAGCAGTACTTC.

V usage is TRBV30 and J usage is TRBJ1-6, with TRBD1 identical over 7 bases. The V and J ends lost 2 bases and 0 bases, in that order; junction bases with no gene match: 7. The CDR3 runs to 17 residues. Germline V gives CDR1 GTSNPN, CDR2 SVGIG (reference sequence). The CDR3 is CAWSRTGASSYNSPLHF. The CDR3 nucleotides are TGTGCCTGGAGTAGGACAGGAGCGAGCTCCTATAATTCACCCCTCCACTTT. Full variable domain (missing parts from reference TRBV30 and TRBJ1-6): SQTIHQWPATLVQPVGSPLSLECTVEGTSNPNLYWYRQAAGRGLQLLFYSVGIGQISSEVPQNLSASRPQDRQFILSSKKLLLSDSGFYLCAWSRTGASSYNSPLHFGNGTRLTVT.

The rearrangement uses TRBV19 and TRBJ1-1; D gene unclear. Germline CDR1 reads LNHDA; CDR2 reads SQIVND (reference sequence). The germline V and J ends were trimmed by 4 bases and 1 base, with 13 bases remaining between them. The CDR3 extends over 15 amino acids. The CDR3, as DNA: TGTGCCAGTAGTACCAAAGCGACGGGGAACACTGAAGCTTTCTTT. It encodes CASSTKATGNTEAFF.

This clone is a singleton in its sample. The genes are TRBV30 and TRBJ2-7, with TRBD1 matching over 7 bases. This CDR3 is built from 12 residues. Trimming removed 4 bases from V and 2 bases from J; junction bases left unmatched: 2. Looked up from germline, CDR1 is GTSNPN and CDR2 is SVGIG (reference sequence). In DNA form, the CDR3 reads TGTGCCTGGACGGACAGGACCTACGAGCAGTACTTC. As protein: CAWTDRTYEQYF.

The chain carries TRBV2 and TRBJ1-2; TRBD1 matches 7 bases. Germline V CDR1 and CDR2: SNHLY, FYNNEI. The V and J ends lost 10 bases and 5 bases, in that order; junction bases with no gene match: 10. The CDR3 has 13 residues. The CDR3 is CATKTGRLYGYTF. CDR3 nucleotides: TGTGCCACTAAGACAGGGAGATTATATGGCTACACCTTC.

The V and J genes are TRBV9 and TRBJ1-2; D call uncertain. The CDR3 consists of 14 residues. Trimming left V 0 bases short and J 8 bases short, with 14 bases between. Germline values: CDR1 SGDLS, CDR2 YYNGEE. The CDR3 protein is CASSVDEGRRGYTF. In DNA form, the CDR3 reads TGTGCCAGCAGCGTAGATGAGGGCCGGAGGGGCTACACCTTC.

This chain links TRBV2 with TRBJ2-1, with no clear D. The CDR3 length is 14 residues. From germline, CDR1 is SNHLY and CDR2 FYNNEI. The ends were cut back, 6 bases at V and 7 bases at J, with 16 bases in the middle. For the CDR3, the DNA is TGTGCCAGCAGAGAAACTCCCGTGGTAAATGAGCAGTTCTTC. It is translated as CASRETPVVNEQFF.

The CDR3 nucleotides are TGTGCCAGCAGCGCGGCCCCGACAGGGAACTATGGCTACACCTTC. Protein product: CASSAAPTGNYGYTF. The chain joins TRBV9 to TRBJ1-2; 7 nucleotides line up with TRBD1. From germline, CDR1 is SGDLS and CDR2 YYNGEE. The CDR3 length is 15 residues. V dropped 3 bases and J dropped 2; count of bases not matched to a gene: 7.

The chain employs TRBV10-2 and TRBJ1-2, with 7 bases aligning to TRBD1. The germline CDR1 and CDR2 sequences are WSHSY and SAAADI. V lost 2 bases and J lost 4; bases outside the gene matches: 7. The CDR3 covers 15 residues. The CDR3 DNA reads as TGCGCCAGCAGTGAGCACAGGGGCTTCTTCTATGGCTACACCTTC. Translating it yields CASSEHRGFFYGYTF.

This chain joins TRBV27 and TRBJ1-6, with 7 nucleotides matching TRBD1. The CDR3 is made up of 15 amino acids. Trimming removed 8 bases from V and 3 bases from J; junction bases left unmatched: 7. The germline gives CDR1 MNHEY, CDR2 SMNVEV (reference sequence). The CDR3 DNA is TGTGCCAGCCGATCCGACAGGGTCTATAATTCACCCCTCCACTTT. Amino acids: CASRSDRVYNSPLHF.

DNA for the CDR3: TGTGCCAGTAGTACAGGGGCCTCCTACGAGCAGTACTTC. It yields the protein CASSTGASYEQYF. The V gene is TRBV19, the J gene TRBJ2-7; perhaps TRBD1 as D (6 bases). V was clipped by 4 bases and J by 0 bases, with 7 bases between them. There are 13 residues in the CDR3. Germline CDR1 LNHDA, CDR2 SQIVND (reference sequence).

The chain combines TRBV15 with TRBJ1-2; maybe TRBD1 (5 bases). The CDR3 has 12 residues. Germline-derived CDR1 and CDR2 are LNHNV and YYDKDF (reference sequence). V shed 0 bases and J shed 7 bases, with 6 bases lying between them. The CDR3 bases are TGTGCCACCAGCAGAGACAGGGTTGGCTACACCTTC. Its protein is CATSRDRVGYTF.

The V and J genes are TRBV6-6 and TRBJ1-3; D possibly corresponds to TRBD1 (5 bases). V gave up 0 bases and J gave up 2 bases, with 11 bases separating them. The CDR3 has 16 residues. CDR1 is MNHNY and CDR2 is SVGAGI in the germline V gene (reference sequence). For the CDR3, the DNA is TGTGCCAGCAGTTACTCTAAAGGGGCAGCTGGAAACACCATATATTTT. As protein: CASSYSKGAAGNTIYF.

This rearrangement joins TRBV5-1 to TRBJ1-3, with a weak D call TRBD1 (6 bases). V gave up 5 bases and J gave up 2 bases, with 17 bases separating them. Germline CDR1 reads SGHRS; CDR2 reads YFSETQ. The CDR3 loop spans 16 amino acids. The CDR3 DNA reads TGCGCCAGCAGTTATGGACAGTCTGAGGCTGGAAACACCATATATTTT. It encodes CASSYGQSEAGNTIYF.

This chain uses TRBV7-2 with TRBJ2-1; TRBD2 agrees at 8 bases. This CDR3 is built from 15 residues. Per germline, CDR1 SGHTA and CDR2 FQGNSA. The J segment lost 5 bases and the V segment lost 2 bases, leaving 5 bases of the junction unmatched. DNA of the CDR3: TGTGCCAGCAGCTTAAATGCGGGGGGCCACAATGAGCAGTTCTTC. Protein product: CASSLNAGGHNEQFF. The complete variable domain, with remaining parts taken from reference TRBV7-2 and TRBJ2-1, reads GAGVSQSPSNKVTEKGKDVELRCDPISGHTALYWYRQSLGQGLEFLIYFQGNSAPDKSGLPSDRFSAERTGGSVSTLTIQRTQQEDSAVYLCASSLNAGGHNEQFFGPGTRLTVL.

This sequence joins TRBV11-2 and TRBJ2-1; 9 positions agree with TRBD2. Looked up from germline, CDR1 is SGHAT and CDR2 is FQNNGV. This CDR3 comprises 15 residues. V lost 5 bases and J lost 4; bases outside the gene matches: 6. The CDR3 DNA is TGTGCCAGCAGCGTCGGACTAGCGATATACAATGAGCAGTTCTTC. Its translation: CASSVGLAIYNEQFF.

The chain is built from TRBV7-9 and TRBJ2-1, with D possibly being TRBD2 (7 bases). Between the trimmed V and J ends, which lost 5 bases and 10 bases, there was a span of 18 bases. CDR1 and CDR2 (germline): SEHNR, FQNEAQ (reference sequence). The CDR3 extends over 14 amino acids. CDR3 DNA sequence: TGTGCCAGCAGCCTACCCCTGGAGGGGGGGGAGCAGTTCTTC. Encoded protein: CASSLPLEGGEQFF. Supplemented by reference TRBV7-9 and TRBJ2-1, the full variable domain reads DTGVSQNPRHKITKRGQNVTFRCDPISEHNRLYWYRQTLGQGPEFLTYFQNEAQLEKSRLLSDRFSAERPKGSFSTLEIQRTEQGDSAMYLCASSLPLEGGEQFFGPGTRLTVL.

The chain has TRBV10-3 and TRBJ2-7; a possible D gene is TRBD1 (6 bases). The CDR3 length is 15 residues. Germline V gene data show CDR1 as ENHRY and CDR2 as SYGVKD. The germline V and J ends were trimmed by 2 bases and 3 bases, with 14 bases remaining between them. The CDR3 DNA reads as TGTGCCATCAGTGAGAAGGCACAGGGTTTCTACGAGCAGTACTTC. Translation: CAISEKAQGFYEQYF.

The chain combines TRBV19 with TRBJ1-1, with a tentative D call TRBD1 (5 bases). Deletions cut 6 bases from V and 10 bases from J, with 15 bases between. The CDR3 contains 12 residues. Germline CDR1 reads LNHDA; CDR2 reads SQIVND (reference sequence). In nucleotides, the CDR3 is TGTGCCAGTAGCTCCCGCCAGGGTGGAGCTTTCTTT. Residues: CASSSRQGGAFF.